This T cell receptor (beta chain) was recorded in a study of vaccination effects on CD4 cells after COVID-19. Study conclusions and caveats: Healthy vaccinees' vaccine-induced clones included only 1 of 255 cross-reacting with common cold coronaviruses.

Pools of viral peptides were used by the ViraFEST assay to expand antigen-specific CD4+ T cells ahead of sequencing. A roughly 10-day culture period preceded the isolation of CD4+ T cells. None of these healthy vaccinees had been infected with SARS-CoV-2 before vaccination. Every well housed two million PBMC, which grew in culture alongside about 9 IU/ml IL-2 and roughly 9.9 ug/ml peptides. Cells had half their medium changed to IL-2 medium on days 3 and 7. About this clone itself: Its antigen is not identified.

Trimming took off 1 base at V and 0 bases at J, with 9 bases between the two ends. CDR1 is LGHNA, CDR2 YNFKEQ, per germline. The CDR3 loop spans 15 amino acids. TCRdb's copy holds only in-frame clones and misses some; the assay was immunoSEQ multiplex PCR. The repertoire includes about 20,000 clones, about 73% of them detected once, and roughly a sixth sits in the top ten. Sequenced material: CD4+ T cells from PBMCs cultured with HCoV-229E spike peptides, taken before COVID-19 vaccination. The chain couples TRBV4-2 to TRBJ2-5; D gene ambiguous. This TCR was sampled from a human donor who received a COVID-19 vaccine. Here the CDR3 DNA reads TGTGCCAGCAGCCAAGGGTCCACAAACCAAGAGACCCAGTACTTC. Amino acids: CASSQGSTNQETQYF.